This T cell receptor (beta chain) was profiled in a study of cytomegalovirus exposure and HLA in healthy donors. A multiplex PCR was run with 60 Vbeta primers and 13 Jbeta primers. In the authors' workflow: In a later analysis, about 11 million of 75 million to 85 million unique beta chains occurred in at least two donors. Produced via immunoSEQ multiplex PCR; TCRdb's table is partial and in-frame only. V and J calls and clone size are as listed in that table; D and trimming were resolved from the DNA. The table records about 170,000 clones, around three quarters of them present only once. Study-wide results and caveats: Previous analysis showed most TCR beta V segments were productive about 87% or about 30% of the time. Sequencing depth across donors, presence/absence analyses assumed, was roughly uniform. Among the sequence variants, a highly shared cluster was likely an artifact of sequencing.

The CDR3 has 13 residues. Per the germline V gene, CDR1 is GTSNPN and CDR2 is SVGIG (reference sequence). The V end lost 0 bases, the J end lost 8 bases, and 13 bases lay between the germline ends. As concerns this clone: Antigen specificity is unknown.

Sequencing input: PBMCs. The sequence derives from a woman between 50 and 59 years old in good health and CMV-seropositive. V and J are TRBV30 and TRBJ1-2; D uncertain. CDR3 in DNA: TGTGCCTGGAGTGTTGGCGGGTTAGAGGGCTACACCTTC. Amino acids: CAWSVGGLEGYTF.